This TCR beta chain comes out of a study of early T cells in non-severe SARS-CoV-2 infection (dated by TCRdb to about 2021). Looking at the study overall: Because TCR sequencing relied on bulk RNA taken from unsorted whole blood, pairing of alpha and beta chains was not possible.

The library came from 5' RACE. Sequencing took place on a NextSeq 500. In the TCR library protocol, unique molecular identifiers were attached to individual cDNA molecules to correct for PCR bias and sequencing error. Sequencing covered both TCR alpha and beta chains, and within each sample the abundances of alpha and beta sequences were tightly co-correlated. On the authors' methods: V gene, J gene and CDR3 annotation of TCR sequences was performed with Decombinator V4. TCRs were defined as expanded if a significant change between any two time points was detected under a Poisson model with p below 0.0001. Abundances of TCRs were expressed as counts per million after normalisation to the total number of TCRs sequenced in each sample. MAIT TCRs were defined by TRAV1-2 paired with TRAJ12, TRAJ20 or TRAJ33, and iNKT TCRs by TRAV10 paired with TRAJ18. VDJdb, accessed 1 November 2021, was searched for CMV, EBV and SARS-CoV-2 annotated TCRs, excluding TCRs annotated for multiple antigens. TCRdb cleaned the public reads at Q25 with fastp, built clones with MiXCR and kept in-frame beta chains. Identical CDR3 protein sequences are pooled into one entry, listed with their most common genes and DNA. The V and J calls shown here were made by TCRdb, not taken from the authors' results. The sample profile shows approximately 46,000 distinct CDR3 sequences; roughly 10% of them were found once. Of the sample, 15% falls within the top ten clones.

V has 0 bases trimmed and J has 4 bases trimmed; junction bases matching no gene number 4. The CDR3, cysteine through phenylalanine, is 15 amino acids long. Left in the record is the CDR3 DNA by itself, 45 bases read in frame from the first base. CDR1 and CDR2, per the germline V gene, are SGDLS and YYNGEE. A case-control design nested within a healthcare worker cohort in London, UK, was used, with weekly nasopharyngeal swab PCR tests and blood sampling performed. Between 23 and 31 March 2020, the week of the UK lockdown, healthcare workers were enrolled and then followed up weekly for as long as 16 weeks. With regard to this clonotype: Its antigen has not been determined. One base away there is no much larger clone; base qualities are not given.

Study-wide conclusions, independent of this receptor: VDJdb matching was skewed toward anti-spike CD8 responses and likely underestimated virus-specific expansions, missing private and CD4 specificities.

This sequence uses TRBV9 and TRBJ2-3; TRBD2 matches 8 bases in the middle. Sequenced material: whole blood. This clonotype was obtained from an adult who was a healthcare worker with PCR-confirmed SARS-CoV-2 infection or an uninfected control (not recorded which). The CDR3 loop reads CASSVEGGRSDTQYF. Here is the DNA: TGTGCCAGCAGCGTAGAAGGCGGGAGGTCAGATACGCAGTATTTT. Where the CDR3 stops, the reference TRBV9 and TRBJ2-3 genes take over; the full variable domain is DSGVTQTPKHLITATGQRVTLRCSPRSGDLSVYWYQQSLDQGLQFLIQYYNGEERAKGNILERFSAQQFPDLHSELNLSSLELGDSALYFCASSVEGGRSDTQYFGPGTRLTVL.